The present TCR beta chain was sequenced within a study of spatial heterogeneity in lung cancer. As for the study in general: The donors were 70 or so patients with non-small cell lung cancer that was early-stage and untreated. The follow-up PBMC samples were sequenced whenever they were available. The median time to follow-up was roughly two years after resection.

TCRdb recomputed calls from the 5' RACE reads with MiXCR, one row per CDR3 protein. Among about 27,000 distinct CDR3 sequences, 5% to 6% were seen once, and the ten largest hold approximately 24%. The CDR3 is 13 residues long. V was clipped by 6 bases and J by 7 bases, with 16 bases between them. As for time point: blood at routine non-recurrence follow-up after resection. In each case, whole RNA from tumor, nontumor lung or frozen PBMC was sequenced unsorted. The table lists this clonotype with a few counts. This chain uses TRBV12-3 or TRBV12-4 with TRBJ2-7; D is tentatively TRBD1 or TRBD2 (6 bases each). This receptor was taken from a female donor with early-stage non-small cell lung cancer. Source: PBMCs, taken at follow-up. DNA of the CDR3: TGTGCCAGCAGGGGGGGCGTTTCGCAAGAGCAGTACTTC. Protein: CASRGGVSQEQYF.